The 10 T cell receptor beta chains below all came from one sample that was sequenced in a study of blood T cell repertoires in COVID-19. Only in-frame clones appear in the TCRdb table, and some are missing; sequencing was by immunoSEQ multiplex PCR. The sample shows approximately 150,000 clones, about 80% of them seen only once. Sequenced sample: peripheral blood. These receptors were obtained from a man between 65 and 79 years old who had recovered from COVID-19.

This clone was counted many times. The rearrangement uses TRBV7-8 and TRBJ2-1; TRBD1 aligns across 10 bases. The V gene end was trimmed by 3 bases and the J gene end by 6 bases; junction bases not matched to a gene: 5. The length of the CDR3 is 15 residues. CDR1 is SGHVS and CDR2 is FQNEAQ in the germline V gene. In DNA, the CDR3 is TGTGCCAGCAGCTTTCGGGACAGGGGTTTCAATGAGCAGTTCTTC. Amino acids: CASSFRDRGFNEQFF.

This sequence joins TRBV28 and TRBJ1-5; D call uncertain. The CDR3 has 16 amino acids. Germline CDR1 and CDR2: MDHEN and SYDVKM. The V and J ends lost 1 base and 2 bases respectively, with 12 bases between them. In DNA form, the CDR3 reads TGTGCCAGCAGTTTATTCATCGGGGAGGGCAATCAGCCCCAGCATTTT. Its translation: CASSLFIGEGNQPQHF.

The rearrangement links TRBV12-5 to TRBJ1-5; 7 bases agree with TRBD1. In germline, CDR1 is LGHNT, CDR2 FRNRAP. The CDR3 has 18 residues. Germline trimming cut 0 bases from V and 3 bases from J; bases unmatched to any gene: 11. CDR3 sequence (DNA): TGTGCTAGTGGTTTGGTATATTCGAGACAGGGAGCCAATCAGCCCCAGCATTTT. Translating gives CASGLVYSRQGANQPQHF.

The chain carries TRBV6-7 and TRBJ1-3; 9 bases line up with TRBD1. TRBV6-7 is marked as an open reading frame, function uncertain. The CDR3 is 21 amino acids. V gave up 5 bases and J gave up 0 bases; unmatched junction bases: 20. CDR3 coding DNA: TGTGCCAGCAGTACTACCCTCCGGGACAGGGAGGCCTCCTACTCTGGAAACACCATATATTTT. Amino acids: CASSTTLRDREASYSGNTIYF.

This clone was seen a single time. The rearrangement uses TRBV27 and TRBJ1-2; tentatively, D is TRBD1 (6 bases). Trimming cost V 5 bases and J 4 bases, with 20 bases left between them. The length of the CDR3 is 16 residues. The germline V gene has CDR1 MNHEY and CDR2 SMNVEV (reference sequence). CDR3 nucleotide sequence: TGTGCCAGCAGTGTGACAGGCGCGACAGACTTCTATGGCTACACCTTC. This codes for CASSVTGATDFYGYTF.

The rearrangement uses TRBV9 and TRBJ2-1; 10 bases line up with TRBD2. Per the germline V gene, CDR1 is SGDLS and CDR2 is YYNGEE. CDR3 length: 15 amino acids. Trimming removed 4 bases from V and 0 bases from J; junction bases left unmatched: 1. For the CDR3, the DNA is TGTGCCAGCAGCACTAGCGGGAACTCCTACAATGAGCAGTTCTTC. It codes for CASSTSGNSYNEQFF. Full variable domain (missing parts from reference TRBV9 and TRBJ2-1): DSGVTQTPKHLITATGQRVTLRCSPRSGDLSVYWYQQSLDQGLQFLIQYYNGEERAKGNILERFSAQQFPDLHSELNLSSLELGDSALYFCASSTSGNSYNEQFFGPGTRLTVL.

V and J are TRBV27 and TRBJ2-7; no reliable D call. Looked up from germline, CDR1 is MNHEY and CDR2 is SMNVEV (reference sequence). The length of the CDR3 is 13 residues. The V end lost 3 bases, the J end lost 6 bases, and 12 bases lay between the germline ends. Written as DNA, the CDR3 is TGTGCCAGCAGTTTGTATAATAGCCCCGAGCAGTACTTC. Its protein product is CASSLYNSPEQYF.

The chain employs TRBV4-3 and TRBJ2-3; 7 bases align to TRBD2. V was clipped by 0 bases and J by 2 bases; unmatched bases: 8. This CDR3 comprises 17 residues. Germline assignment: CDR1 LGHNA and CDR2 YSLEER. The CDR3 sequence: CASSQDRLGRATDTQYF. In DNA, the CDR3 is TGCGCCAGCAGCCAAGATAGGTTAGGGAGGGCCACAGATACGCAGTATTTT.

The DNA for the CDR3 is TGTGCCAGTCGACAGGGTTCTAACTATGGCTACACCTTC. Its protein is CASRQGSNYGYTF. This sequence joins TRBV19 and TRBJ1-2; 7 positions agree with TRBD1. The germline CDR1 and CDR2 sequences are LNHDA and SQIVND (reference sequence). V trimming: 8 bases; J trimming: 0 bases; junction bases outside the gene matches: 3. The CDR3 totals 13 residues. Combining the CDR3 with reference TRBV19 and TRBJ1-2 gives the whole variable domain DGGITQSPKYLFRKEGQNVTLSCEQNLNHDAMYWYRQDPGQGLRLIYYSQIVNDFQKGDIAEGYSVSREKKESFPLTVTSAQKNPTAFYLCASRQGSNYGYTFGSGTRLTVV.

CDR3 in amino acids: CSVQQGPGELFF. In nucleotides, the CDR3 is TGCAGCGTTCAACAGGGCCCCGGGGAGCTGTTTTTT. The rearrangement uses TRBV29-1 and TRBJ2-2, with a possible D match to TRBD1 (6 bases). The V gene lost 5 bases and the J gene lost 6 bases, with 10 bases spanning the gap. Germline V gene lookup returns CDR1 SQVTM and CDR2 ANQGSEA. This CDR3 spans 12 amino acids.